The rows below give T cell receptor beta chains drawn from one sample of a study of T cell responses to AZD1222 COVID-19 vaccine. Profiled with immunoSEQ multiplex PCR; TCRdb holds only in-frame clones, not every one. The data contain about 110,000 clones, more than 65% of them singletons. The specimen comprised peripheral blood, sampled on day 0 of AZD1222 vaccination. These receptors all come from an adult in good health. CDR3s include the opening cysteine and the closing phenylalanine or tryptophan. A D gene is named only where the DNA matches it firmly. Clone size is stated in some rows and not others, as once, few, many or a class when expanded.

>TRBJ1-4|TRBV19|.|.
CASGSPATNEKLFF
TGTGCCAGTGGGTCACCTGCAACTAATGAAAAACTGTTTTTT
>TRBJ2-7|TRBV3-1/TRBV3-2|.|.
CASSQAYEQYF
TGTGCCAGCAGCCAAGCCTACGAGCAGTACTTC
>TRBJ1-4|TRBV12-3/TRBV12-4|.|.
CASSLAWEKLFF
TGTGCCAGCAGTTTGGCGTGGGAAAAACTGTTTTTT
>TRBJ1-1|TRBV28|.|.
CASSLFGKDTEAFF
TGTGCCAGCAGTTTATTTGGGAAGGACACTGAAGCTTTCTTT
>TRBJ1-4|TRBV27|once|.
CATGGFNEKLFF
TGTGCCACGGGGGGCTTTAATGAAAAACTGTTTTTT
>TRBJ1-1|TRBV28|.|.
CASSFGVRGTEAFF
TGTGCCAGCAGTTTCGGGGTGAGGGGCACTGAAGCTTTCTTT
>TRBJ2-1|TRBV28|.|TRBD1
CASSTRQGRPYNEQFF
TGTGCCAGCAGTACGCGACAGGGCCGGCCCTACAATGAGCAGTTCTTC
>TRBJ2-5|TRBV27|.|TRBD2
CASYWTSGRSNRKETQYF
TGTGCCAGTTACTGGACTAGCGGGAGGTCCAACCGAAAAGAGACCCAGTACTTC
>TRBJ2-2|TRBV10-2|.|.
CASSKGPNTGELFF
TGCGCCAGCAGCAAAGGGCCTAACACCGGGGAGCTGTTTTTT
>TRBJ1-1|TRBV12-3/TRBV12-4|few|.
CASSPGFGTEAFF
TGTGCCAGCAGCCCAGGGTTCGGGACTGAAGCTTTCTTT
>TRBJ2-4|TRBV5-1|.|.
CASSLGGRGDIQYF
TGCGCCAGCAGCTTGGGCGGCAGGGGAGACATTCAGTACTTC
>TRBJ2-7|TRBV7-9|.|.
CASTGREDEQYF
TGTGCCAGCACCGGACGGGAAGACGAGCAGTACTTC
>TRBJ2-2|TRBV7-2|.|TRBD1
CASSLVPRQGSTGELFF
TGTGCCAGCAGCTTAGTCCCTAGACAGGGGTCCACCGGGGAGCTGTTTTTT
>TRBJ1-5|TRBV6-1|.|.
CATYRAVNQPQHF
TGTGCCACCTACCGGGCCGTAAATCAGCCCCAGCATTTT
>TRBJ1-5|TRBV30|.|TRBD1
CAWSGGGQAHQPQHF
TGTGCCTGGAGTGGGGGGGGACAGGCCCATCAGCCCCAGCATTTT
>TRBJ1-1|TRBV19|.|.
CASTHPLGGTEAFF
TGTGCCAGTACCCACCCACTGGGTGGCACTGAAGCTTTCTTT
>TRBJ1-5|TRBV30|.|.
CAWSDTNSNQPQHF
TGTGCCTGGAGTGATACGAATAGCAATCAGCCCCAGCATTTT
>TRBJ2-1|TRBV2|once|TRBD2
CASSYQPGLAGNEQFF
TGTGCCAGCAGTTACCAGCCGGGACTAGCGGGTAATGAGCAGTTCTTC
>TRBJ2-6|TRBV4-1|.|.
CASSRGSGANVLTF
TGCGCCAGCAGCCGAGGCTCTGGGGCCAACGTCCTGACTTTC
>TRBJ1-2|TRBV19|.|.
CASMLWGQATNYGYTF
TGTGCCAGTATGCTCTGGGGGCAAGCTACTAACTATGGCTACACCTTC
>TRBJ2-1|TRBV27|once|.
CASSFGTLMNEQFF
TGTGCCAGCAGTTTTGGGACGTTAATGAATGAGCAGTTCTTC
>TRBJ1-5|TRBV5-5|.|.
CASSFWGEGGNQPQHF
TGTGCCAGCAGCTTTTGGGGGGAAGGGGGCAATCAGCCCCAGCATTTT
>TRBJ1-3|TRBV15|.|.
CATSRAQRVNTIYF
TGTGCCACCAGCAGAGCCCAGAGGGTAAACACCATATATTTT
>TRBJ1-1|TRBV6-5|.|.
CAGRQGQNTEAFF
TGTGCCGGACGTCAGGGGCAGAACACTGAAGCTTTCTTT
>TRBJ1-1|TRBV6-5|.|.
CASSYFDRGTEAFF
TGTGCCAGCAGTTACTTCGACCGGGGGACTGAAGCTTTCTTT